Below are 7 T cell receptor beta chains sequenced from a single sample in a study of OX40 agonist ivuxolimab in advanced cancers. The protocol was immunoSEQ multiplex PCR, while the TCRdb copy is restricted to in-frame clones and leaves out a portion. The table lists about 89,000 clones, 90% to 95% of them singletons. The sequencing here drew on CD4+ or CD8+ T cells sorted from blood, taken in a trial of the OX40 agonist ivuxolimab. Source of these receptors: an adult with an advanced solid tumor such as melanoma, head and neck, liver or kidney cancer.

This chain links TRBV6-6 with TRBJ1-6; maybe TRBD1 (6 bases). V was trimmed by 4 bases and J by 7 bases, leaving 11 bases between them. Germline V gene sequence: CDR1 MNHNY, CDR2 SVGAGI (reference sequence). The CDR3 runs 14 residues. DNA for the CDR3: TGTGCCAGCAGTTTATGGGGGCCCAATTCACCCCTCCACTTT. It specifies CASSLWGPNSPLHF.

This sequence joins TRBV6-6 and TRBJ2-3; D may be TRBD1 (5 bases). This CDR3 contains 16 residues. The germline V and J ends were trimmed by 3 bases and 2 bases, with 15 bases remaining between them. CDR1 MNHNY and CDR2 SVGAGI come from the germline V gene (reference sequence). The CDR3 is CASSYNRLTLTDTQYF. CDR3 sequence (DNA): TGTGCCAGCAGTTATAACAGGTTGACCCTCACAGATACGCAGTATTTT.

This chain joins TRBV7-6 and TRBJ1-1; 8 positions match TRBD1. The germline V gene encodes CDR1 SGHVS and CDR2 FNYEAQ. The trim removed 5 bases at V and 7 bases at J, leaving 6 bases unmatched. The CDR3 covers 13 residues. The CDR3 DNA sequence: TGTGCCAGCAGCCCCGGACAGGGTCGTGAAGCTTTCTTT. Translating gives CASSPGQGREAFF.

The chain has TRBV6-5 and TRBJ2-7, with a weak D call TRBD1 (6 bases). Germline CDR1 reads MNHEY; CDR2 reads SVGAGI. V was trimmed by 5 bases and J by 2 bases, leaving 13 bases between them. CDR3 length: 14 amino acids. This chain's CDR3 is CASSETGYAYEQYF. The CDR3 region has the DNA TGTGCCAGCAGTGAAACAGGGTACGCCTACGAGCAGTACTTC.

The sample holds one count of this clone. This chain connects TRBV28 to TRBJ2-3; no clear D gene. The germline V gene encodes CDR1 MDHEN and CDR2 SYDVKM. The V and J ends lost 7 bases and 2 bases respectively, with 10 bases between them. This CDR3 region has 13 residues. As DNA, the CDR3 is TGTGCCAGCACCGGACCTTACACAGATACGCAGTATTTT. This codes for CASTGPYTDTQYF.

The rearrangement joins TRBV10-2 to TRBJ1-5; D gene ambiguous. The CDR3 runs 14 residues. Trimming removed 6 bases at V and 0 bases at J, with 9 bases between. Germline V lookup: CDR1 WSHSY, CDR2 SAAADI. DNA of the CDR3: TGCGCCAGCAGACGGACGCTTAGCAATCAGCCCCAGCATTTT. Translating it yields CASRRTLSNQPQHF.

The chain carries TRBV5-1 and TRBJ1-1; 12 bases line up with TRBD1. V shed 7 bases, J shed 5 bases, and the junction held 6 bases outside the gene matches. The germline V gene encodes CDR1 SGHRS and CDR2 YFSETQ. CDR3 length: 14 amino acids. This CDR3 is CASSGQGARTEAFF. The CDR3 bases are TGCGCCAGCTCGGGACAGGGGGCGCGAACTGAAGCTTTCTTT.